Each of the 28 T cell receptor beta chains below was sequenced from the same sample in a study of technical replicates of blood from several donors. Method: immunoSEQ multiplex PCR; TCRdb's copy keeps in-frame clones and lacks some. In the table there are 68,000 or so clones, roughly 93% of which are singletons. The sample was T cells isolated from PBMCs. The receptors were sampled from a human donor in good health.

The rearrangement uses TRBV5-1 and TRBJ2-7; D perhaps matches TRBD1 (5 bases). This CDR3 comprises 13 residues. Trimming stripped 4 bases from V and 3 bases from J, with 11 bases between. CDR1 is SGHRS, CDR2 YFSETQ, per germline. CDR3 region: CASSDRQRYEQYF. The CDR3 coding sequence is TGCGCCAGCAGCGACAGACAGCGCTACGAGCAGTACTTC.

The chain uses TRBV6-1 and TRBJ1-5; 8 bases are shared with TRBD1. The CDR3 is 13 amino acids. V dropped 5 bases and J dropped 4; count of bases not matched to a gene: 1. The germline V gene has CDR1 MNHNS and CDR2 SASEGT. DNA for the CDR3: TGTGCCAGCAGTAGGACAGGGAATCAGCCCCAGCATTTT. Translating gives CASSRTGNQPQHF.

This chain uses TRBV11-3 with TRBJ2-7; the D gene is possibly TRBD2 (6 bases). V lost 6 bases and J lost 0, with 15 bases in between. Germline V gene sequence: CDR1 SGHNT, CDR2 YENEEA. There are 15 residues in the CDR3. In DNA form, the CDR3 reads TGTGCCAGCAGTTCGTGGGGACTGAGCTCCTACGAGCAGTACTTC. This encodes CASSSWGLSSYEQYF.

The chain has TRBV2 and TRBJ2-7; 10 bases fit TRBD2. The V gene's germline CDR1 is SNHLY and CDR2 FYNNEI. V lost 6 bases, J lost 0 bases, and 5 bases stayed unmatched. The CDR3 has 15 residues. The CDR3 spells CASRAGTSVSYEQYF. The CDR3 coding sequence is TGTGCCAGCAGGGCCGGGACTAGCGTCTCCTACGAGCAGTACTTC. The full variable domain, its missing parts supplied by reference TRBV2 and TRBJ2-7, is EPEVTQTPSHQVTQMGQEVILRCVPISNHLYFYWYRQILGQKVEFLVSFYNNEISEKSEIFDDQFSVERPDGSNFTLKIRSTKLEDSAMYFCASRAGTSVSYEQYFGPGTRLTVT.

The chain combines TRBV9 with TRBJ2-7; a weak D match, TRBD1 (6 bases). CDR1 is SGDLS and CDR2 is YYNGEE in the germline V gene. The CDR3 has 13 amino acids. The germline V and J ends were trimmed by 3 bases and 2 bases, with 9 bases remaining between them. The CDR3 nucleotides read TGTGCCAGCAGCGACGGGACAACCTACGAGCAGTACTTC. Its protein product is CASSDGTTYEQYF.

Here the CDR3 reads CASRSGTGSEKLFF. CDR3 coding DNA: TGTGCCAGCAGGTCTGGGACAGGCAGCGAAAAACTGTTTTTT. This chain connects TRBV6-5 to TRBJ1-4; 8 bases are shared with TRBD1. V trimming: 6 bases; J trimming: 8 bases; junction bases outside the gene matches: 8. The CDR3 consists of 14 residues. CDR1 MNHEY and CDR2 SVGAGI come from the germline V gene.

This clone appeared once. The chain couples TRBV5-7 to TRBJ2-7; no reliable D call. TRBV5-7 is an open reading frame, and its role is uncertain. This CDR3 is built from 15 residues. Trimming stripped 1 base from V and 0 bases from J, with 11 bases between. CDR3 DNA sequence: TGTGCCAGCAGCTTGATTGCCCGGAGCTCCTACGAGCAGTACTTC. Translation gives CASSLIARSSYEQYF.

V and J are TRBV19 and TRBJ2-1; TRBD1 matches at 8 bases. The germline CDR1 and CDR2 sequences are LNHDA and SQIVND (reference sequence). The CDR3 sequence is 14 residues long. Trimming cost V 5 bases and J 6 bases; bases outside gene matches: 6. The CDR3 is CASSVDRGRNEQFF. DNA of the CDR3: TGTGCCAGTAGTGTCGACAGGGGACGCAATGAGCAGTTCTTC.

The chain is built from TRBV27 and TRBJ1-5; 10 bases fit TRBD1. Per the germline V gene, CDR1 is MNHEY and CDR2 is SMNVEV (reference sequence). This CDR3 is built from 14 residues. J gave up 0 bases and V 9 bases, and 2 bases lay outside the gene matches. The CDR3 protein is CASRQGASNQPQHF. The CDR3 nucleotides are TGTGCCAGTCGACAGGGGGCTAGCAATCAGCCCCAGCATTTT.

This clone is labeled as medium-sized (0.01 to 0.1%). CDR3 coding DNA: TGTGCCAGCAGCTTAACAAGTTTGAACACTGAAGCTTTCTTT. Protein sequence: CASSLTSLNTEAFF. The chain is built from TRBV11-3 and TRBJ1-1; D ambiguous. The V end was cut by 2 bases, the J end by 0 bases, with 7 bases between. The CDR3 totals 14 residues. CDR1 and CDR2 (germline): SGHNT, YENEEA.

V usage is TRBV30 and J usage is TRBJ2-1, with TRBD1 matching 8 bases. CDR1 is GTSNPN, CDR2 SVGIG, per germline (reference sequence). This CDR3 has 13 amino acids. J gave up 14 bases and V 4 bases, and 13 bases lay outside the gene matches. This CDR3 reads CAWNQEKQQGEFF. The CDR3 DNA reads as TGTGCCTGGAATCAGGAGAAACAACAGGGGGAGTTCTTC.

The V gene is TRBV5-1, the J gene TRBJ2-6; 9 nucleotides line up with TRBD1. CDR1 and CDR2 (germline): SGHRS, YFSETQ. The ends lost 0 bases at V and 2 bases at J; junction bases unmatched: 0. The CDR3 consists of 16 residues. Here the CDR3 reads CASSLGTGAGANVLTF. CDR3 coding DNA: TGCGCCAGCAGCTTGGGGACAGGGGCTGGGGCCAACGTCCTGACTTTC.

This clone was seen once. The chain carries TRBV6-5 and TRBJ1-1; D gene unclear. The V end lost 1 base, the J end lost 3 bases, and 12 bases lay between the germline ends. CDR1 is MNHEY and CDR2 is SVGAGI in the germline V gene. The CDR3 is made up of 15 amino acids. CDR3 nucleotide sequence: TGTGCCAGCAGTTACTTACGAAACAGAGACACTGAAGCTTTCTTT. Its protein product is CASSYLRNRDTEAFF.

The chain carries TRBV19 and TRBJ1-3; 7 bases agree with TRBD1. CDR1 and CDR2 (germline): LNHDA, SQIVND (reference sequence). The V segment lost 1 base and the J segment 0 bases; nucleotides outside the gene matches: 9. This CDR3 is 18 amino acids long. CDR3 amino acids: CASSIASSTGLSGNTIYF. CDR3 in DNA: TGTGCCAGTAGTATAGCATCCTCGACAGGGCTCTCTGGAAACACCATATATTTT.

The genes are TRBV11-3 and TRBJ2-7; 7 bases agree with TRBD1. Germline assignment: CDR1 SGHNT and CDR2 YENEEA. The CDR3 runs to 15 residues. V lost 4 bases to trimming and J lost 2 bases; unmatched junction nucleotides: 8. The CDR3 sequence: CASSSQSGTAYEQYF. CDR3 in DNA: TGTGCCAGCAGCTCGCAGTCCGGGACAGCCTACGAGCAGTACTTC.

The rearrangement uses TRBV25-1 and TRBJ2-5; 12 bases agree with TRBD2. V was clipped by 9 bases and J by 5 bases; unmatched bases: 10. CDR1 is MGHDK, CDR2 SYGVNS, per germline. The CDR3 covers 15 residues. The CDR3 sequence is CASSLRLAGDETQYF. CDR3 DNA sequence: TGTGCCAGTTCCCTGAGACTAGCGGGAGATGAGACCCAGTACTTC.

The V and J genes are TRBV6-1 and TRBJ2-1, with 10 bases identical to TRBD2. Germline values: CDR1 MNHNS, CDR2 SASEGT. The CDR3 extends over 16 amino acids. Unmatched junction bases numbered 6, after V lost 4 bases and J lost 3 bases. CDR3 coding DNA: TGTGCCAGCAGTGGGCTAGCGGGAGCTAGCTACAATGAGCAGTTCTTC. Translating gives CASSGLAGASYNEQFF.

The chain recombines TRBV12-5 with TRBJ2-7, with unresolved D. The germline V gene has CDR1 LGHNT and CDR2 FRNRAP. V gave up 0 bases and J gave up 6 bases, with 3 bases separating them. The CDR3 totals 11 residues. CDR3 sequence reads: CASGLVIEQYF. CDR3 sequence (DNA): TGTGCTAGTGGTTTGGTTATCGAGCAGTACTTC.

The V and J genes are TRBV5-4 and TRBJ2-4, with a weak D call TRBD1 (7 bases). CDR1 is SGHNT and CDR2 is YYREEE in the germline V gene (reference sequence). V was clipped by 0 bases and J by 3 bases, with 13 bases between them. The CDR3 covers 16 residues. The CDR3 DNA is TGTGCCAGCAGCTTGGGGGGGGCAGGGGGCAAAAACATTCAGTACTTC. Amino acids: CASSLGGAGGKNIQYF.

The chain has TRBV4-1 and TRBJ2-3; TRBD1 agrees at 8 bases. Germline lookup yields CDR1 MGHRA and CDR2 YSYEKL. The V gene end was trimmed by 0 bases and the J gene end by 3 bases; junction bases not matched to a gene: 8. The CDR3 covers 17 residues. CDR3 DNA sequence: TGCGCCAGCAGCCAAGAAGTTGGACAGGGACGAACAGATACGCAGTATTTT. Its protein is CASSQEVGQGRTDTQYF.

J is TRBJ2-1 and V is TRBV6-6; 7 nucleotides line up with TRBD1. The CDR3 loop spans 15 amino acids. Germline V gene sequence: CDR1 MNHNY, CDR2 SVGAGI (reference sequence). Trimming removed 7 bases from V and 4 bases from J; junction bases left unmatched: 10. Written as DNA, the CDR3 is TGTGCCAGCATAAAATTGGGGGACAGATACAATGAGCAGTTCTTC. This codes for CASIKLGDRYNEQFF.

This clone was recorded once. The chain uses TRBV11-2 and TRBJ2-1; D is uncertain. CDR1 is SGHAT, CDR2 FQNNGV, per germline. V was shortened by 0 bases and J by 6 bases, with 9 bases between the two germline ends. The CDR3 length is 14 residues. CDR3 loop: CASSLELSINEQFF. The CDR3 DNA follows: TGTGCCAGCAGCTTAGAACTAAGCATCAATGAGCAGTTCTTC.

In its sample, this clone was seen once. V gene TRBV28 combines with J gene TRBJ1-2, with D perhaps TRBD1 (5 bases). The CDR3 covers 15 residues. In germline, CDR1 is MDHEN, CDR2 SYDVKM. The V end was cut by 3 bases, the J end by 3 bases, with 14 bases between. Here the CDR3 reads CASSLTAFTDYGYTF. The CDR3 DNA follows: TGTGCCAGCAGTTTGACAGCCTTTACTGACTATGGCTACACCTTC.

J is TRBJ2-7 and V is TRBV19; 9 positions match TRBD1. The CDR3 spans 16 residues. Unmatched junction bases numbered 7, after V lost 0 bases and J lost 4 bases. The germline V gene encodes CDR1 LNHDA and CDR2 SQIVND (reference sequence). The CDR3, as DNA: TGTGCCAGTAGTATAGATCGGGGGACAGGGCATTACGAGCAGTACTTC. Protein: CASSIDRGTGHYEQYF.

The CDR3 reads CASSVEGGAYNEQFF. The CDR3 DNA sequence: TGTGCCAGCAGCGTAGAAGGGGGTGCCTACAATGAGCAGTTCTTC. The chain recombines TRBV9 with TRBJ2-1, with D maybe TRBD1 (6 bases). Germline assignment: CDR1 SGDLS and CDR2 YYNGEE. Trimming left V 0 bases short and J 2 bases short, with 9 bases between. The CDR3 consists of 15 residues.

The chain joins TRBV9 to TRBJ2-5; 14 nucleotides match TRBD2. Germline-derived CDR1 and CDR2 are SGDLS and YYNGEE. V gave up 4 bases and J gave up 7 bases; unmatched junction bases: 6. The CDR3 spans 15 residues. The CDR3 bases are TGTGCCAGCAGCCCGGGACTAGCGGGAGAGGGGACCCAGTACTTC. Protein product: CASSPGLAGEGTQYF.

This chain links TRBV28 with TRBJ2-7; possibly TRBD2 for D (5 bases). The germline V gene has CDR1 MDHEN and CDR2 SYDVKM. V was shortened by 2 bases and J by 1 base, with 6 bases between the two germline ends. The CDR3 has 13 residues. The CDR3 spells CASSLGSSYEQYF. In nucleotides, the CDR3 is TGTGCCAGCAGTTTAGGGAGTTCCTACGAGCAGTACTTC.

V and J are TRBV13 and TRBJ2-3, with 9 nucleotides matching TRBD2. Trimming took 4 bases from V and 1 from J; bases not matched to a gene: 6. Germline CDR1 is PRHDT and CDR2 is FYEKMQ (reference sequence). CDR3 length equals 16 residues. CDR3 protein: CASSSAWTSGTDTQYF. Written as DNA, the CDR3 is TGTGCCAGCAGCTCCGCGTGGACTAGCGGCACAGATACGCAGTATTTT.